This T cell receptor (beta chain) came from a study of breast tumors, draining lymph nodes, adjacent tissues. The germline V gene encodes CDR1 MNHEY and CDR2 SMNVEV (reference sequence). CDR3 length: 17 amino acids. V lost 10 bases and J 0 bases, leaving 21 bases between the germline ends. Using its own MiXCR run on the multiplex PCR reads, TCRdb lists one record per CDR3 protein. The sample has some 100,000 distinct CDR3 sequences; approximately 22% are singletons. Axillary draining lymph nodes of breast cancer patients supplied the node samples. This clonotype was detected a few times. The J gene is TRBJ2-2, the V gene TRBV27; tentatively, D is TRBD1 (6 bases). The TCR originated in a female donor with breast cancer. Some clones in this sample may be carry-over from other donors' samples. The sequenced sample consisted of axillary lymph node tissue. This CDR3 is CATIDRLGTANTGELFF. The CDR3 nucleotides read TGTGCCACAATAGACAGGCTGGGTACCGCGAACACCGGGGAGCTGTTTTTT.